The sequence of this T cell receptor beta chain was determined in a study of cytomegalovirus exposure and HLA in healthy donors. The PCR employed 60 Vbeta primers together with 13 Jbeta primers. Produced via immunoSEQ multiplex PCR; TCRdb's table is partial and in-frame only. The table has roughly 150,000 clones, 82% seen once. The CDR3 spans 14 residues. Per germline, CDR1 MNHEY and CDR2 SMNVEV (reference sequence). J lost 10 bases, V lost 0 bases, and 7 bases had no gene match. The chain combines TRBV27 with TRBJ1-1, with TRBD1 identical over 8 bases. Sequencing was carried out using PBMCs. The clonotype originates from a girl aged 2-9 years in good health and CMV-seropositive. The CDR3 sequence is CASSLSRTGRLAFF. In DNA, the CDR3 is TGTGCCAGCAGTTTATCCCGGACAGGGAGGTTAGCTTTCTTT.